This TCR beta chain was identified during a study of blood T cell repertoires in COVID-19. In the study overall: Nucleic acid was either cDNA or gDNA, and it came from T cells, B-cell-depleted T cells, or PBMCs.

The table lists this clone with a count of one. The CDR3 sequence is 15 residues long. Germline V CDR1 and CDR2: LGHNA, YNFKEQ. Trimming removed 4 bases from V and 7 bases from J; junction bases left unmatched: 7. Only in-frame clones appear in the TCRdb table, and some are missing; sequencing was by immunoSEQ multiplex PCR. Here the sample spans about 120,000 clones, 85% to 90% being singletons. The sample was peripheral blood. This chain links TRBV4-2 with TRBJ2-1; 10 nucleotides agree with TRBD1. The sequence came from a woman in her fifties or sixties with acute or convalescent COVID-19. The CDR3 DNA reads TGTGCCAGCAGCCTGGGACAGGGGAACATTAATGAGCAGTTCTTC. Translation: CASSLGQGNINEQFF.